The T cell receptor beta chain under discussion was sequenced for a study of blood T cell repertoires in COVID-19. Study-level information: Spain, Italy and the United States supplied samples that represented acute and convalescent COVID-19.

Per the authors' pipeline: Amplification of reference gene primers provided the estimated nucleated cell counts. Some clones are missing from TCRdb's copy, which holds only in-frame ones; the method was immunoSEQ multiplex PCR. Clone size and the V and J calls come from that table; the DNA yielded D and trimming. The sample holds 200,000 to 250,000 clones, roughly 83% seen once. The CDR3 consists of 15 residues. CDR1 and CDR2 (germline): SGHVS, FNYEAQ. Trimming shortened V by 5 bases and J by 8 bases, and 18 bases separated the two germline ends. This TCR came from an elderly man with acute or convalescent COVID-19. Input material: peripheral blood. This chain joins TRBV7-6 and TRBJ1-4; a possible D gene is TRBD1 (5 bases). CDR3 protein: CASSQGRREGEKLFF. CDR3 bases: TGTGCCAGCAGCCAAGGTCGCAGGGAGGGAGAAAAACTGTTTTTT.